Listed here is a single T cell receptor (beta chain). The sample belongs to a study of pediatric ulcerative colitis. The survey-level immunoSEQ assay was used. Libraries were prepared by immunoSEQ multiplex PCR; TCRdb keeps only in-frame clonotypes and omits some of them. The table includes 55,000 to 70,000 clones, 75% to 90% detected once. Source material: blood. This TCR came from a boy younger than 18 who was a control in a study of pediatric ulcerative colitis.

The CDR3 DNA reads as TGCGCCAGCAGAAAAGAGAGGGGGACGGCTGACTTCGGGTCCAACTATGGCTACACCTTC. Translating it yields CASRKERGTADFGSNYGYTF. The chain links TRBV5-1 to TRBJ1-2; TRBD1 might be the D (6 bases). Germline lookup yields CDR1 SGHRS and CDR2 YFSETQ. This CDR3 is built from 20 residues. Trimming took off 5 bases at V and 2 bases at J, with 31 bases between the two ends.